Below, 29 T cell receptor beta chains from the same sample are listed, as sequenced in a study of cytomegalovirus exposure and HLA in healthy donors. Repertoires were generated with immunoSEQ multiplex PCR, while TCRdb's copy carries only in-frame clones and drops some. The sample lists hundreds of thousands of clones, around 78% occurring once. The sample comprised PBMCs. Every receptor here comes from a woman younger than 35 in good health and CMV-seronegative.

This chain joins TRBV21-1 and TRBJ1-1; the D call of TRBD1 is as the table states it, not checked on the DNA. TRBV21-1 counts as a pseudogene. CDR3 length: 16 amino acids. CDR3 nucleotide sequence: TGTGCCAGCAGCTTCAGGGAATGGTACAGGGTCCGGGAAGCTTTCTTT. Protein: CASSFREWYRVREAFF.

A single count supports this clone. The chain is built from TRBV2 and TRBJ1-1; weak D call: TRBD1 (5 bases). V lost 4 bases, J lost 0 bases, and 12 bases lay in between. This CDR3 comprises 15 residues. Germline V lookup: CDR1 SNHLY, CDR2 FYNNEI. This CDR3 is CASSVKGPMNTEAFF. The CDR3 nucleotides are TGTGCCAGCAGTGTGAAGGGACCGATGAACACTGAAGCTTTCTTT. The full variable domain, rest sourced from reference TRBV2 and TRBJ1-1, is EPEVTQTPSHQVTQMGQEVILRCVPISNHLYFYWYRQILGQKVEFLVSFYNNEISEKSEIFDDQFSVERPDGSNFTLKIRSTKLEDSAMYFCASSVKGPMNTEAFFGQGTRLTVV.

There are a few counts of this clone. In DNA form, the CDR3 reads TGTGCCAGCAGCCAACCGGGACAGGGTAATGAAAAACTGTTTTTT. It encodes CASSQPGQGNEKLFF. J is TRBJ1-4 and V is TRBV4-2, with 9 bases lining up with TRBD1. The CDR3 is made up of 15 amino acids. J lost 4 bases, V lost 2 bases, and 2 bases had no gene match. Germline V CDR1 and CDR2: LGHNA, YNFKEQ.

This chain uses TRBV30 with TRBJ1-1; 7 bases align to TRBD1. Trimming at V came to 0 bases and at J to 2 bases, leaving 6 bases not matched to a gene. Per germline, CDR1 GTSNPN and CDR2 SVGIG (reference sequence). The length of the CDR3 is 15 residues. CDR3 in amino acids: CAWSVGGSLNTEAFF. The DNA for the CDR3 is TGTGCCTGGAGTGTAGGGGGCAGCCTTAACACTGAAGCTTTCTTT. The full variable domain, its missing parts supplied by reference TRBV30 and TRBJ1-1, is SQTIHQWPATLVQPVGSPLSLECTVEGTSNPNLYWYRQAAGRGLQLLFYSVGIGQISSEVPQNLSASRPQDRQFILSSKKLLLSDSGFYLCAWSVGGSLNTEAFFGQGTRLTVV.

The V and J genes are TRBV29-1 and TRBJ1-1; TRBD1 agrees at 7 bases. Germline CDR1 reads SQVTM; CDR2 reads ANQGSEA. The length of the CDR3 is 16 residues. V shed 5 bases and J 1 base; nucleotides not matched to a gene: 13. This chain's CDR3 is CSVHRGMGSRNTEAFF. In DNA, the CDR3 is TGCAGCGTTCACAGGGGAATGGGGTCTAGGAACACTGAAGCTTTCTTT.

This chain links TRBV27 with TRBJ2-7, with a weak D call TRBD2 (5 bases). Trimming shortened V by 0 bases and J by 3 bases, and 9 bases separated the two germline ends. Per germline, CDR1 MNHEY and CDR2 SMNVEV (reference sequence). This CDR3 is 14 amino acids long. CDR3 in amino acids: CASSLSRDYYEQYF. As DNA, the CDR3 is TGTGCCAGCAGTTTATCGAGGGATTACTACGAGCAGTACTTC.

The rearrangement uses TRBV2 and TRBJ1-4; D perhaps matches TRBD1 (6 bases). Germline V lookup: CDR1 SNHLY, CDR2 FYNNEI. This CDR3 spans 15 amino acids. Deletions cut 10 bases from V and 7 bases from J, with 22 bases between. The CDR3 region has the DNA TGTGCCACCCCGAAGGGCGGGGGCGAGAGTGAAAAACTGTTTTTT. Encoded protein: CATPKGGGESEKLFF. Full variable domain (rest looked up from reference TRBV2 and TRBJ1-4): EPEVTQTPSHQVTQMGQEVILRCVPISNHLYFYWYRQILGQKVEFLVSFYNNEISEKSEIFDDQFSVERPDGSNFTLKIRSTKLEDSAMYFCATPKGGGESEKLFFGSGTQLSVL.

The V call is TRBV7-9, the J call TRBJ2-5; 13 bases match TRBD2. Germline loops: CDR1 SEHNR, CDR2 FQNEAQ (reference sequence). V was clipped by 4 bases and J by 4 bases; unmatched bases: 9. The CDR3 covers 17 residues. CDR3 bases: TGTGCCAGCAGCTCCTGGGGGGGACTAGCGGGAACAGAGACCCAGTACTTC. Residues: CASSSWGGLAGTETQYF. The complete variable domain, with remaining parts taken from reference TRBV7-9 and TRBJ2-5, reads DTGVSQNPRHKITKRGQNVTFRCDPISEHNRLYWYRQTLGQGPEFLTYFQNEAQLEKSRLLSDRFSAERPKGSFSTLEIQRTEQGDSAMYLCASSSWGGLAGTETQYFGPGTRLLVL.

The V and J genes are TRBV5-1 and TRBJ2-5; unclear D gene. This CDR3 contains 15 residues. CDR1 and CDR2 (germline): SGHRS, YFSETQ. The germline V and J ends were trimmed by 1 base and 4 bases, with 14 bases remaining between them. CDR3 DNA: TGCGCCAGCAGCTTGTTGAGGCAGGTCGGAGAGACCCAGTACTTC. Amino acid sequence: CASSLLRQVGETQYF.

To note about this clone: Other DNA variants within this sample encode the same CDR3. CDR3 region: CASSRGTATNEKLFF. The CDR3 coding sequence is TGCGCCAGCAGTCGCGGGACGGCAACTAATGAAAAACTGTTTTTT. The chain has TRBV5-1 and TRBJ1-4; tentative D call: TRBD1 (5 bases). CDR1 and CDR2 from the germline V gene are SGHRS and YFSETQ. This CDR3 has 15 amino acids. V was clipped by 5 bases and J by 0 bases, with 11 bases between them. Variable domain in full (rest from reference TRBV5-1 and TRBJ1-4): KAGVTQTPRYLIKTRGQQVTLSCSPISGHRSVSWYQQTPGQGLQFLFEYFSETQRNKGNFPGRFSGRQFSNSRSEMNVSTLELGDSALYLCASSRGTATNEKLFFGSGTQLSVL.

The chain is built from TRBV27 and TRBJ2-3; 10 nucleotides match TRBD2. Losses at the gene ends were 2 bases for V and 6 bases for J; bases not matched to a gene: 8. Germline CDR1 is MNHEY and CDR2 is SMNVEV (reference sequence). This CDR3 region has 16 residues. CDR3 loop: CASSLRLAGLSDTQYF. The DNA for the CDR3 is TGTGCCAGCAGTTTACGACTAGCGGGCCTTTCGGATACGCAGTATTTT.

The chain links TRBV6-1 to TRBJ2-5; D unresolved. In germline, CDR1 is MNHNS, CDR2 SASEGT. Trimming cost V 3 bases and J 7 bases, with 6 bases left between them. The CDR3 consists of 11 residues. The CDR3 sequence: CASSEAGTQYF. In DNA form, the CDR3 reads TGTGCCAGCAGTGAGGCAGGGACCCAGTACTTC.

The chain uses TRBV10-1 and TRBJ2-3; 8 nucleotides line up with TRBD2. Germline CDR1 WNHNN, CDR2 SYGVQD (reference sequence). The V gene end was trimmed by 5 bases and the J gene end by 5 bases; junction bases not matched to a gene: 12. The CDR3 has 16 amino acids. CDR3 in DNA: TGCGCCAGCAGTAAAACATCACCAGCGGGGGAAGATACGCAGTATTTT. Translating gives CASSKTSPAGEDTQYF.

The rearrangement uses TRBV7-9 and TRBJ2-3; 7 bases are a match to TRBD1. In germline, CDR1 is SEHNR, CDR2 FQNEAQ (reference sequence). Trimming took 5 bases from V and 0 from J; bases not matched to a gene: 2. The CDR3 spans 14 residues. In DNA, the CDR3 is TGTGCCAGCAGCAGGACAGGTAGCACAGATACGCAGTATTTT. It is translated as CASSRTGSTDTQYF. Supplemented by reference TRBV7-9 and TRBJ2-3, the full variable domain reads DTGVSQNPRHKITKRGQNVTFRCDPISEHNRLYWYRQTLGQGPEFLTYFQNEAQLEKSRLLSDRFSAERPKGSFSTLEIQRTEQGDSAMYLCASSRTGSTDTQYFGPGTRLTVL.

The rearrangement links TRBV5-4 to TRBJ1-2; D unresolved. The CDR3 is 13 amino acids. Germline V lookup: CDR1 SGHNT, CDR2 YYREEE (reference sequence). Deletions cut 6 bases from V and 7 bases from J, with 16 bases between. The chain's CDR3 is CASTSGGMGGYTF. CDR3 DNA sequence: TGTGCCAGCACTTCGGGCGGGATGGGTGGCTACACCTTC. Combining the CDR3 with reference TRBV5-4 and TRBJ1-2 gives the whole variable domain ETGVTQSPTHLIKTRGQQVTLRCSSQSGHNTVSWYQQALGQGPQFIFQYYREEENGRGNFPPRFSGLQFPNYSSELNVNALELDDSALYLCASTSGGMGGYTFGSGTRLTVV.

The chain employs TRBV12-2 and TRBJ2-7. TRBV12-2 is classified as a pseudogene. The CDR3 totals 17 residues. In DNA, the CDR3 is TGTGCAAGTCGCTTAGTCCTTTTACGTTGCACCCACTACGAGCAGTACTTC. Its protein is CASRLVLLRCTHYEQYF.

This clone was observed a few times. The CDR3: CASRLQETQYF. The CDR3 DNA follows: TGTGCCAGCAGATTGCAAGAGACCCAGTACTTC. This rearrangement joins TRBV2 to TRBJ2-5; no reliable D call. The CDR3 length is 11 residues. V was shortened by 6 bases and J by 2 bases, with 4 bases between the two germline ends. The germline CDR1 and CDR2 sequences are SNHLY and FYNNEI. Complete variable domain (other parts from reference TRBV2 and TRBJ2-5): EPEVTQTPSHQVTQMGQEVILRCVPISNHLYFYWYRQILGQKVEFLVSFYNNEISEKSEIFDDQFSVERPDGSNFTLKIRSTKLEDSAMYFCASRLQETQYFGPGTRLLVL.

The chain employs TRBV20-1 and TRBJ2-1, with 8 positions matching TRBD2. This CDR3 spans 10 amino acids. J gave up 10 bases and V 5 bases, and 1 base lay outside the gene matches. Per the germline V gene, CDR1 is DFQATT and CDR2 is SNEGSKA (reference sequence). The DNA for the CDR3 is TGCAGTGCTGTAGCGGGGGAGCAGTTCTTC. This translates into CSAVAGEQFF.

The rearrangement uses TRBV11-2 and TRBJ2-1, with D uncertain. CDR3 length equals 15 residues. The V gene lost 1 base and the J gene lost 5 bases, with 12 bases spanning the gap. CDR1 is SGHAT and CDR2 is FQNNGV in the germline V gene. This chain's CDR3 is CASSLVGNPHNEQFF. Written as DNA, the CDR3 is TGTGCCAGCAGCTTAGTTGGCAACCCCCACAATGAGCAGTTCTTC.

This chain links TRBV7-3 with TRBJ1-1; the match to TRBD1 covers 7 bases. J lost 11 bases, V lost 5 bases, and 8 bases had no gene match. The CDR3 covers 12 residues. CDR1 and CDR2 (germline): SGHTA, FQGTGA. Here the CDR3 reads CASSATTGLAFF. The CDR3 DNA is TGTGCCAGCAGCGCCACGACAGGGTTGGCTTTCTTT.

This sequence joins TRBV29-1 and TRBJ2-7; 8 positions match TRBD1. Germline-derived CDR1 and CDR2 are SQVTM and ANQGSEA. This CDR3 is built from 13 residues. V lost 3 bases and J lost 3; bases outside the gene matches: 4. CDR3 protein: CSVDGTGNYEQYF. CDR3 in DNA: TGCAGCGTTGACGGGACAGGTAACTACGAGCAGTACTTC.

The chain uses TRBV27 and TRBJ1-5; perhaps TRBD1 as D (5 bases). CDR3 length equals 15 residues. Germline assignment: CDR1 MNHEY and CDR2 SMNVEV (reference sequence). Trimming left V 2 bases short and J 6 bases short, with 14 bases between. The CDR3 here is CASSLSGGRAQPQHF. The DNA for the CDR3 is TGTGCCAGCAGTTTAAGCGGGGGGAGGGCTCAGCCCCAGCATTTT.

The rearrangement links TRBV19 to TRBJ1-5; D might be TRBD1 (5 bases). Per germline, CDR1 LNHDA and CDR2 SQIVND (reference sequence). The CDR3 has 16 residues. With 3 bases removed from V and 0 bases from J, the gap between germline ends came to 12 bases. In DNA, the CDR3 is TGTGCCAGTAGTATGAGGACACTTTCTAGCAATCAGCCCCAGCATTTT. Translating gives CASSMRTLSSNQPQHF. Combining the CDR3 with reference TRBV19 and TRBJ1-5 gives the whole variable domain DGGITQSPKYLFRKEGQNVTLSCEQNLNHDAMYWYRQDPGQGLRLIYYSQIVNDFQKGDIAEGYSVSREKKESFPLTVTSAQKNPTAFYLCASSMRTLSSNQPQHFGDGTRLSIL.

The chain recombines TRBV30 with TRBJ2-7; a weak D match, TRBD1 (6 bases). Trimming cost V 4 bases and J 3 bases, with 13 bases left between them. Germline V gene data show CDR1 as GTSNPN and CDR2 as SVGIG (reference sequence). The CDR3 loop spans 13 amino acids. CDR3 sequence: CAWTRDTFYEQYF. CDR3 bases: TGTGCCTGGACCCGGGACACCTTCTACGAGCAGTACTTC. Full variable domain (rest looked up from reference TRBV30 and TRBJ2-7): SQTIHQWPATLVQPVGSPLSLECTVEGTSNPNLYWYRQAAGRGLQLLFYSVGIGQISSEVPQNLSASRPQDRQFILSSKKLLLSDSGFYLCAWTRDTFYEQYFGPGTRLTVT.

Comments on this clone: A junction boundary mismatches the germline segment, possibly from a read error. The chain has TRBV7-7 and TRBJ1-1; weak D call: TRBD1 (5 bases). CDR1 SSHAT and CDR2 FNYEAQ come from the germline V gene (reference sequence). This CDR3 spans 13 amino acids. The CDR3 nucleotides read TGTGCTAGCAGTCAAGACAGGAACACTGAAGCTTTCTTT. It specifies CASSQDRNTEAFF.

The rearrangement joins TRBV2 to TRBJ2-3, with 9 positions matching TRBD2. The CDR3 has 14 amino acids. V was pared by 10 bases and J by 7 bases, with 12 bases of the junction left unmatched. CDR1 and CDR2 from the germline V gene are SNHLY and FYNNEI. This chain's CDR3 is CATNTGTSLYTQYF. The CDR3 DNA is TGTGCCACCAACACCGGGACTAGCCTATATACGCAGTATTTT.

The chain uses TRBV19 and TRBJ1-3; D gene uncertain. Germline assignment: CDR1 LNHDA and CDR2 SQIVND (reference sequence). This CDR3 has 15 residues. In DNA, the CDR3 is TGTGCGATCGCCCCCCTGGCCGACTCTGGAAACACCATATATTTT. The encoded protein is CAIAPLADSGNTIYF.

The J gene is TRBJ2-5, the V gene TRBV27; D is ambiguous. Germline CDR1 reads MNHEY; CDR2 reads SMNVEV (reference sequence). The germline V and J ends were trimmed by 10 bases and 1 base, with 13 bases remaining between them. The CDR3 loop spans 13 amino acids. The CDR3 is CAIPRRPQETQYF. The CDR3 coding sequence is TGTGCCATCCCCCGACGTCCCCAAGAGACCCAGTACTTC.

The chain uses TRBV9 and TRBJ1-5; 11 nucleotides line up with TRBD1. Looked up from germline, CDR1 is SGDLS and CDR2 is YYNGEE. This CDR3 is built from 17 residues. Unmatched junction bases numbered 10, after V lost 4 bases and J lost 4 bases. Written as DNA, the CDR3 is TGTGCCAGCAGCCCTGGGACAGGGGGTTCAGGGAATCAGCCCCAGCATTTT. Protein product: CASSPGTGGSGNQPQHF.